This paragraph covers one TCR beta chain sequence. Its antigen is unidentified. This sample is drawn from a study of cytomegalovirus exposure and HLA in healthy donors. Notes on the study in general: Researchers reported in a later analysis that a missense DCLRE1C variant was tied to TCR beta V- and J-gene trimming.

In germline, CDR1 is MNHNS, CDR2 SASEGT. V was cut by 4 bases and J by 9 bases, with 22 bases left in between. The CDR3 runs to 17 residues. PCR used 60 Vbeta primers and 13 Jbeta primers. Some clones are missing from TCRdb's copy, which holds only in-frame ones; the method was immunoSEQ multiplex PCR. Here the sample spans over 150,000 clones, roughly 80% being singletons. The chain carries TRBV6-1 and TRBJ1-6; possible D gene TRBD1, 5 bases. Source material: PBMCs. This receptor was taken from a woman younger than 30 in good health and CMV-seronegative. The CDR3 nucleotides are TGTGCCAGCAGTGTCACGACGAGCGGGACTTCATCTTCACCCCTCCACTTT. Translated: CASSVTTSGTSSSPLHF.